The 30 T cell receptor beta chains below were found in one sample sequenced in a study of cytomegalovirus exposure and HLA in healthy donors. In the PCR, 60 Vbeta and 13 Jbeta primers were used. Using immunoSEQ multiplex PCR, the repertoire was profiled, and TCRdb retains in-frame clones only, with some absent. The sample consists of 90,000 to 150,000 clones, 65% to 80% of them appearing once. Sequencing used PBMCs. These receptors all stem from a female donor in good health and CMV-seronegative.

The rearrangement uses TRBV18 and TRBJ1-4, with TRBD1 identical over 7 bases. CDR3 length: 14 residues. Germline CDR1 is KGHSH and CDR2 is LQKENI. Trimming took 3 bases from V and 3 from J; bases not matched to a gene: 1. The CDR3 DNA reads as TGTGCCAGCTCACCGACAGGGTCTAATGAAAAACTGTTTTTT. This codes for CASSPTGSNEKLFF. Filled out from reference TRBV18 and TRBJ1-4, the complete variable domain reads NAGVMQNPRHLVRRRGQEARLRCSPMKGHSHVYWYRQLPEEGLKFMVYLQKENIIDESGMPKERFSAEFPKEGPSILRIQQVVRGDSAAYFCASSPTGSNEKLFFGSGTQLSVL.

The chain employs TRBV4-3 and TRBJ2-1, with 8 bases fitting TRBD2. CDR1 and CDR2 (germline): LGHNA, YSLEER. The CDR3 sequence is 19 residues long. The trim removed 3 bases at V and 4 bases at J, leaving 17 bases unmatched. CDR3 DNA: TGCGCCAGCAGCCAGGCCGGACGGCGGATAAGCGGGGGATACAATGAGCAGTTCTTC. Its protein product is CASSQAGRRISGGYNEQFF.

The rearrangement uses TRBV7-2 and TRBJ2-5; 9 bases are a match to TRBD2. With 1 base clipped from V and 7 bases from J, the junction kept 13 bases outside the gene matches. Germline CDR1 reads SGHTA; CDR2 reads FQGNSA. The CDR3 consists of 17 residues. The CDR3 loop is CASSLVAGASSSGTQYF. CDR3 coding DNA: TGTGCCAGCAGCTTAGTAGCGGGGGCTTCTTCTTCGGGGACCCAGTACTTC.

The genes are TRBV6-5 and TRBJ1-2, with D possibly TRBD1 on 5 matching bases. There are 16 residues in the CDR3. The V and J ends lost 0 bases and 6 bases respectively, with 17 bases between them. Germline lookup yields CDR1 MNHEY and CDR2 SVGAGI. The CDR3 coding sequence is TGTGCCAGCAGTTACTCGATGGCGGCGGGACCTCATGGCTACACCTTC. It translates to CASSYSMAAGPHGYTF.

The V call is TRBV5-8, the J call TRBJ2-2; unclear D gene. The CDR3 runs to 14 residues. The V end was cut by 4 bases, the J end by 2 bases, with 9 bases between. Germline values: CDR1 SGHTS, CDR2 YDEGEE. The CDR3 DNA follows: TGTGCCAGCAGCACTTTTTTAAACACCGGGGAGCTGTTTTTT. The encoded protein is CASSTFLNTGELFF.

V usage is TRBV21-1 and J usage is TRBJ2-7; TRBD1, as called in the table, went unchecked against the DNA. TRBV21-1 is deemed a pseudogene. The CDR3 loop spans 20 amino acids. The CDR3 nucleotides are TGTGCCAGCAGCAAACGGACAGAGGACCCCAATGACAGGGCGAACTACGAGCAGTACTTC. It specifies CASSKRTEDPNDRANYEQYF.

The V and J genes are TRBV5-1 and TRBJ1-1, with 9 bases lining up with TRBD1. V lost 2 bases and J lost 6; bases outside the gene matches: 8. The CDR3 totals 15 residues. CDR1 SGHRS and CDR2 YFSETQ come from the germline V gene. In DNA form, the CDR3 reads TGCGCCAGCAGCTTACCTTGGACAGGGGACCCTGAAGCTTTCTTT. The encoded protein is CASSLPWTGDPEAFF.

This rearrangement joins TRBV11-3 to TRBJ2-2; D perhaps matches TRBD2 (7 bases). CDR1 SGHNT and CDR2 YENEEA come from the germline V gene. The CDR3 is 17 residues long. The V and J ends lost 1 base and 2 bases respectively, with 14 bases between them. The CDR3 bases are TGTGCCAGCAGCTTAGCATTGGCGGGGGCCAACACCGGGGAGCTGTTTTTT. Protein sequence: CASSLALAGANTGELFF.

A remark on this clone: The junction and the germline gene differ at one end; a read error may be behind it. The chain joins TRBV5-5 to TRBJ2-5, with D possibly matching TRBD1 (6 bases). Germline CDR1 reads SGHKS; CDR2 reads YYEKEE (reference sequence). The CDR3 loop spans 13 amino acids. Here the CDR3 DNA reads TGTGCCAGCAGCGTCCGAGACAGGTCGAGACCAAACTTC. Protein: CASSVRDRSRPNF.

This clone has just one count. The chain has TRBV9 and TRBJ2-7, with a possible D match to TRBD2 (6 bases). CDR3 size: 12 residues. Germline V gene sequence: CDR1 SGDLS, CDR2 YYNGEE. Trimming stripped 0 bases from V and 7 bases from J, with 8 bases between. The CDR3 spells CASSVARGEQYF. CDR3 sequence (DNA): TGTGCCAGCAGCGTAGCCCGGGGGGAGCAGTACTTC.

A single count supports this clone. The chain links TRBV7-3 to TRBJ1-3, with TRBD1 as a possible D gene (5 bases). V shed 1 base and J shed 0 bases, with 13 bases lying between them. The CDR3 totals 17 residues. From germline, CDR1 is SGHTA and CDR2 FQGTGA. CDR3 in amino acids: CASSLISHRYSGNTIYF. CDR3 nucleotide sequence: TGTGCCAGCAGCTTAATATCCCACAGGTACTCTGGAAACACCATATATTTT.

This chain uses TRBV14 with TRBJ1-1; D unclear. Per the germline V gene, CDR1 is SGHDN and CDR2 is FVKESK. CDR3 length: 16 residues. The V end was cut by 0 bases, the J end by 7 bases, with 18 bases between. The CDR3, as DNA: TGTGCCAGCAGCCAAGAGGGTTTAGGAGGCGGATATGAAGCTTTCTTT. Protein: CASSQEGLGGGYEAFF.

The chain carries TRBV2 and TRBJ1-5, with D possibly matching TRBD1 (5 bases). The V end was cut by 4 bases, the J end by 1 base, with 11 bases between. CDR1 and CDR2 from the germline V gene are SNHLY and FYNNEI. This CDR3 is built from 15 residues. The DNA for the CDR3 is TGTGCCAGCAGTGTAGGGGTCGCCAGCAATCAGCCCCAGCATTTT. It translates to CASSVGVASNQPQHF. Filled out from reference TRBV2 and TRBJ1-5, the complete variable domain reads EPEVTQTPSHQVTQMGQEVILRCVPISNHLYFYWYRQILGQKVEFLVSFYNNEISEKSEIFDDQFSVERPDGSNFTLKIRSTKLEDSAMYFCASSVGVASNQPQHFGDGTRLSIL.

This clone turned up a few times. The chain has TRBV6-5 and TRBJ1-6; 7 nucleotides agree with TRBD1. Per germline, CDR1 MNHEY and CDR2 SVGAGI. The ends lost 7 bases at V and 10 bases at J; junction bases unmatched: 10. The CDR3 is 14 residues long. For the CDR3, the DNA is TGTGCCAGCAACCTCAACAGGGGTGGGTCACCCCTCCACTTT. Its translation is CASNLNRGGSPLHF.

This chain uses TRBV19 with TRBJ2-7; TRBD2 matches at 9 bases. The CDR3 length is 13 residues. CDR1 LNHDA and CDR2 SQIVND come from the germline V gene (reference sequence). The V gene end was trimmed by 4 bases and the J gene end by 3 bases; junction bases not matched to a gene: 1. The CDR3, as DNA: TGTGCCAGTAGTACTAGCGGGGACTACGAGCAGTACTTC. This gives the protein CASSTSGDYEQYF.

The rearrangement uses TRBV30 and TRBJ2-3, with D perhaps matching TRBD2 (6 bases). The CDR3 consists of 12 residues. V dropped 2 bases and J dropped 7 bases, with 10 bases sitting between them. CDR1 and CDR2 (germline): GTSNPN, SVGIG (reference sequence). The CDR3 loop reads CAWSTLANTQYF. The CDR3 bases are TGTGCCTGGAGTACGCTAGCGAATACGCAGTATTTT.

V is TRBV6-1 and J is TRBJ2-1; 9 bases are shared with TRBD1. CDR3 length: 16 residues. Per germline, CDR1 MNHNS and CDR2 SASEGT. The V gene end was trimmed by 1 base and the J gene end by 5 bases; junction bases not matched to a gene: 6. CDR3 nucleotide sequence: TGTGCCAGCAGTGAAGGGAAATGGACAGGGGACAATGAGCAGTTCTTC. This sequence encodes CASSEGKWTGDNEQFF.

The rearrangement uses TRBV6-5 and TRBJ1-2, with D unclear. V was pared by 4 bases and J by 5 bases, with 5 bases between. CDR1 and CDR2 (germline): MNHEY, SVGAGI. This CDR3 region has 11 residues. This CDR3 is CASSSQYGYTF. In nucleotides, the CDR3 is TGTGCCAGCAGTTCCCAGTATGGCTACACCTTC.

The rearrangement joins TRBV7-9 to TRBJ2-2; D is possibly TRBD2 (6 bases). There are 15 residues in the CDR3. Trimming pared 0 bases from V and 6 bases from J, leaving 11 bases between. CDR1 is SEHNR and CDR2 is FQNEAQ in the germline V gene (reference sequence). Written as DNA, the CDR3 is TGTGCCAGCAGCTTAGCGGGGGGATCAGCCGGGGAGCTGTTTTTT. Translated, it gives CASSLAGGSAGELFF.

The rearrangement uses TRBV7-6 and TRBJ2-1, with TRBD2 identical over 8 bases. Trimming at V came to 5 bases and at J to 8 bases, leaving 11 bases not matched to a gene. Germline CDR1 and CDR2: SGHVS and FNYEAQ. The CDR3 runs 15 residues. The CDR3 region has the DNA TGTGCCAGCAGCGGCGGGGGGATAATCGGGGATGAGCAGTTCTTC. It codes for CASSGGGIIGDEQFF. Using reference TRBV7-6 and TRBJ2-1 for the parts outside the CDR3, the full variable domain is GAGVSQSPRYKVTKRGQDVALRCDPISGHVSLYWYRQALGQGPEFLTYFNYEAQQDKSGLPNDRFSAERPEGSISTLTIQRTEQRDSAMYRCASSGGGIIGDEQFFGPGTRLTVL.

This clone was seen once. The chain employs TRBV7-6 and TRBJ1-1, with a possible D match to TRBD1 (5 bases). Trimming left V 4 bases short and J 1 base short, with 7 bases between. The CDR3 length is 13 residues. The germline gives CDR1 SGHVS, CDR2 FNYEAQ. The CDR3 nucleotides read TGTGCCAGCAGCTCCACAGGGAACACTGAAGCTTTCTTT. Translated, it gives CASSSTGNTEAFF.

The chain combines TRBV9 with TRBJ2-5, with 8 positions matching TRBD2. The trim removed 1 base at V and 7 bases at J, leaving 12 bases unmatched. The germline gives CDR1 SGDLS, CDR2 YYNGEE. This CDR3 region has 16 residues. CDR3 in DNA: TGTGCCAGCAGCGTATCAGCGGGGGTCGTTACAGGGACCCAGTACTTC. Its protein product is CASSVSAGVVTGTQYF.

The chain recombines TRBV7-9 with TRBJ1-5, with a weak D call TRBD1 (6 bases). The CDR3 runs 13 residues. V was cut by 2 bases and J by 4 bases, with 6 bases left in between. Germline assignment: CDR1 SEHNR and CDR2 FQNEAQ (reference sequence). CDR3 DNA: TGTGCCAGCAGCTTAAGGGGGAATCAGCCCCAGCATTTT. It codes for CASSLRGNQPQHF.

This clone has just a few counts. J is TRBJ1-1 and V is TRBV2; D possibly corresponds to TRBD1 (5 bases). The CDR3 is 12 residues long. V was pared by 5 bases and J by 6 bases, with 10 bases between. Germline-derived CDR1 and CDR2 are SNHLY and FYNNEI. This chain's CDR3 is CASSSQQAEAFF. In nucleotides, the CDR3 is TGTGCCAGCAGTTCCCAACAGGCTGAAGCTTTCTTT. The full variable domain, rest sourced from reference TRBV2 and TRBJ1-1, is EPEVTQTPSHQVTQMGQEVILRCVPISNHLYFYWYRQILGQKVEFLVSFYNNEISEKSEIFDDQFSVERPDGSNFTLKIRSTKLEDSAMYFCASSSQQAEAFFGQGTRLTVV.

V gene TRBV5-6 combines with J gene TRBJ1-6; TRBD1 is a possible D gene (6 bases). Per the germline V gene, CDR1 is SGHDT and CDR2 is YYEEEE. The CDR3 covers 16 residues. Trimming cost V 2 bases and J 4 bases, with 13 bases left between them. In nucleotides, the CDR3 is TGTGCCAGCAGCTTATTAGCTGGGACATATAATTCACCCCTCCACTTT. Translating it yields CASSLLAGTYNSPLHF.

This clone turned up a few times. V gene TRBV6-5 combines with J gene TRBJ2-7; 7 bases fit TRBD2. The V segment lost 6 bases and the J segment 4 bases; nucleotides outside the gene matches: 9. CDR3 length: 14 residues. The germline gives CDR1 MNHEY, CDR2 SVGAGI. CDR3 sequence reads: CASSPWGGGYEQYF. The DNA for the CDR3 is TGTGCCAGCAGCCCCTGGGGCGGGGGTTACGAGCAGTACTTC.

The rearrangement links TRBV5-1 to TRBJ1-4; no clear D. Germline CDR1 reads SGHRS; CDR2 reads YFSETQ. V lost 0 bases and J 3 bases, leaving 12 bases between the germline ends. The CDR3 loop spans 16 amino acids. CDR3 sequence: CASSLVPGRANEKLFF. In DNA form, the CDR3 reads TGCGCCAGCAGCTTGGTCCCGGGTCGGGCTAATGAAAAACTGTTTTTT.

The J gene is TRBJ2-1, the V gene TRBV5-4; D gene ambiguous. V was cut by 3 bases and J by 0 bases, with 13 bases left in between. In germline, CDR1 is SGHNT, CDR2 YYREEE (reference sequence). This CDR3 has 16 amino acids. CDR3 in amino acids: CASSSNPSSSYNEQFF. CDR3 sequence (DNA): TGTGCCAGCAGCTCGAACCCATCTAGCTCCTACAATGAGCAGTTCTTC.

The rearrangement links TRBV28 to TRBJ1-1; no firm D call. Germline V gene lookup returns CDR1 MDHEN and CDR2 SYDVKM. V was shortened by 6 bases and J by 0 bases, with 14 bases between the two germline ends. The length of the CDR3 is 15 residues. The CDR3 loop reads CASSATASVNTEAFF. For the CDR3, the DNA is TGTGCCAGCAGCGCAACGGCCAGCGTGAACACTGAAGCTTTCTTT.

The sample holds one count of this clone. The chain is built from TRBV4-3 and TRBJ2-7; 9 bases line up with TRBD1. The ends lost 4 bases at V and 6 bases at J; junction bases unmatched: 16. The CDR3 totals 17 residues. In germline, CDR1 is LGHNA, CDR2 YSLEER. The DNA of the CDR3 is TGCGCCAGCAGCCTCTTTCAGGGGGGACAGGGAAAATGCGAGCAGTACTTC. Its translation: CASSLFQGGQGKCEQYF.